Listed below are T cell receptor beta chains from one sample, sequenced in a study. One entry per CDR3 protein, called by TCRdb with MiXCR from the RT-PCR reads. The data hold around 700,000 distinct CDR3 sequences, with approximately 14% observed a single time. Material: memory CD4+ T cells from blood. The receptors here all came from a female donor in good health, serving as a healthy control. The CDR3 runs from the conserved cysteine through the conserved F or W. The D gene is left open where the match is weak. For some rows the clone size is stated as once, few or many, or as a class when expanded; others skip it.

V: TRBV20-1
size: NA
J: TRBJ2-2
D: NA
CDR3: CSARTPQTGPGELFF
DNA: TGCAGTGCTAGAACGCCCCAGACCGGGCCCGGGGAGCTGTTTTTT

V: TRBV7-2
size: many
J: TRBJ1-2
D: NA
CDR3: CASRLEPAGDAGYTF
DNA: TGTGCCAGCAGGCTTGAGCCGGCAGGGGATGCTGGCTACACCTTC

V: TRBV4-3
size: many
J: TRBJ2-4
D: NA
CDR3: CASSQEVRGPQVYF
DNA: TGCGCCAGCAGCCAAGAAGTAAGAGGGCCCCAAGTGTACTTC

V: TRBV7-8
size: NA
J: TRBJ1-4
D: NA
CDR3: CASSLVSLHNEKLFF
DNA: TGTGCCAGCAGCTTAGTTTCCCTACATAATGAAAAACTGTTTTTT

V: TRBV5-1
size: many
J: TRBJ2-2
D: NA
CDR3: CASTPPGRGNTGELFF
DNA: TGCGCCAGCACCCCTCCGGGGCGGGGGAACACCGGGGAGCTGTTTTTT

V: TRBV10-3
size: many
J: TRBJ1-1
D: NA
CDR3: CAISDSSRVNTEAFF
DNA: TGTGCCATCAGTGATTCGAGCAGGGTGAACACTGAAGCTTTCTTT

V: TRBV5-6
size: many
J: TRBJ2-1
D: NA
CDR3: CASSLEPTRQFF
DNA: TGTGCCAGCAGCTTGGAGCCTACACGGCAGTTCTTC

V: TRBV7-2
size: NA
J: TRBJ1-2
D: NA
CDR3: CASIDAGVLGYTF
DNA: TGTGCCAGCATCGACGCGGGGGTCCTGGGTTACACCTTC

V: TRBV20-1
size: many
J: TRBJ1-1
D: NA
CDR3: CSAGLRNTEAFF
DNA: TGCAGTGCGGGCCTTAGGAACACTGAAGCTTTCTTT

V: TRBV7-9
size: NA
J: TRBJ2-3
D: NA
CDR3: CASSPDSFTDTQYF
DNA: TGTGCCAGCAGCCCCGACAGCTTCACAGATACGCAGTATTTT

V: TRBV29-1
size: many
J: TRBJ1-1
D: NA
CDR3: CSAMAIFMNTEAFF
DNA: TGCAGCGCCATGGCAATTTTCATGAACACTGAAGCTTTCTTT

V: TRBV4-3
size: few
J: TRBJ2-2
D: NA
CDR3: CASSQDWGNHGELFF
DNA: TGCGCCAGCAGCCAAGATTGGGGGAATCACGGGGAGCTGTTTTTT

V: TRBV30
size: NA
J: TRBJ1-4
D: NA
CDR3: CALLRTTNEKLFF
DNA: TGTGCCTTATTACGTACAACTAATGAAAAACTGTTTTTT

V: TRBV6-5
size: few
J: TRBJ2-7
D: NA
CDR3: CASSYTFGGPYEQYF
DNA: TGTGCCAGCAGTTATACCTTTGGGGGACCCTACGAGCAGTACTTC

V: TRBV5-1
size: NA
J: TRBJ2-7
D: NA
CDR3: CASSSGATDFSYEQYF
DNA: TGCGCCAGCAGCTCGGGGGCGACTGACTTTTCCTACGAGCAGTACTTC

V: TRBV7-9
size: few
J: TRBJ2-5
D: NA
CDR3: CASNAAAWGETQYF
DNA: TGTGCCAGCAACGCCGCGGCATGGGGAGAGACCCAGTACTTC

V: TRBV13
size: NA
J: TRBJ1-1
D: NA
CDR3: CASSYRSYPNTEAFF
DNA: TGTGCCAGCAGCTACCGATCCTACCCGAACACTGAAGCTTTCTTT

V: TRBV7-4
size: NA
J: TRBJ1-4
D: NA
CDR3: CASSLVGICVEKLFF
DNA: TGTGCCAGCAGCTTAGTAGGGATTTGTGTCGAAAAACTGTTTTTT

V: TRBV5-1
size: few
J: TRBJ2-7
D: TRBD2
CDR3: CASSLLGAGPKGEQYF
DNA: TGCGCCAGCAGCCTCTTGGGAGCGGGACCGAAGGGGGAGCAGTACTTC